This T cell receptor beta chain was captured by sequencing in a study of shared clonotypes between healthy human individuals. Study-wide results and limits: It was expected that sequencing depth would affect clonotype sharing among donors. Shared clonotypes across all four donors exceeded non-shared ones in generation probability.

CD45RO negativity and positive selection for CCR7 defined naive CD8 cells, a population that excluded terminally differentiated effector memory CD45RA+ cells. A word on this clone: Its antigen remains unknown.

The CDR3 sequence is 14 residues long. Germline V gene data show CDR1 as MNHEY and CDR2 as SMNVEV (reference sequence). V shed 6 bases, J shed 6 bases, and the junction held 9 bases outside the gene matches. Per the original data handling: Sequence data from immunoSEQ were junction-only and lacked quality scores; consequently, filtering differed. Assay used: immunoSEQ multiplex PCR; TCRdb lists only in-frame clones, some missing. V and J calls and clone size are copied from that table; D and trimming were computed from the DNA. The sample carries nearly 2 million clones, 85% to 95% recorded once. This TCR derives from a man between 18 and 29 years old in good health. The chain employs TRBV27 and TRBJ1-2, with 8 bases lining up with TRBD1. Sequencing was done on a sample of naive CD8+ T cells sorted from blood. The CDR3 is CASSPQGAWHGYTF. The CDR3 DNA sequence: TGTGCCAGCAGCCCTCAGGGGGCTTGGCATGGCTACACCTTC.